This entry lists 27 T cell receptor beta chains sequenced from one sample in a study of T cells in Graves' hyperthyroidism and ophthalmopathy. Amplification of TCR beta CDR3 regions used RNA as the template. When the TCR CDR3 underwent first-round RT-PCR, the HTBI primer set was used. TCRdb used MiXCR to reprocess the multiplex PCR reads, holding one entry per CDR3 protein. The data contain roughly 700,000 distinct CDR3 sequences, about 14% of them seen just once; the ten biggest clones take up more than 8.5%. Sequences were obtained from blood. The receptors originated from a woman aged 18-35 years with Graves' hyperthyroidism.

This clonotype was seen many times. The genes are TRBV12-5 and TRBJ2-1; the match to TRBD2 covers 13 bases. CDR1 LGHNT and CDR2 FRNRAP come from the germline V gene. CDR3 length equals 15 residues. J gave up 6 bases and V 7 bases, and 6 bases lay outside the gene matches. The CDR3 coding sequence is TGTGCTAGTGCTCCCGGGACTAGCGGGACCAATGAGCAGTTCTTC. It translates to CASAPGTSGTNEQFF.

This clonotype has a handful of counts. CDR3 sequence (DNA): TGTGCCAGCAGCCAAGATCTGGTTAACGGGGCTGAGCAGTTCTTC. This sequence encodes CASSQDLVNGAEQFF. The V gene is TRBV14, the J gene TRBJ2-1; possibly TRBD1 or TRBD2 for D (5 bases each). V gave up 0 bases and J gave up 9 bases, with 15 bases separating them. Germline-derived CDR1 and CDR2 are SGHDN and FVKESK. The CDR3 has 15 residues.

This clonotype occurred once. V gene TRBV19 combines with J gene TRBJ2-2; 12 bases are a match to TRBD2. Trimming at V came to 7 bases and at J to 1 base, leaving 4 bases not matched to a gene. From germline, CDR1 is LNHDA and CDR2 SQIVND (reference sequence). The CDR3 runs 16 residues. The CDR3 is CASNLAGGGNTGELFF. The CDR3 nucleotides read TGTGCCAGTAACCTAGCGGGAGGGGGGAACACCGGGGAGCTGTTTTTT.

This sequence joins TRBV4-3 and TRBJ2-2; 10 bases line up with TRBD1. Germline values: CDR1 LGHNA, CDR2 YSLEER. Trimming removed 0 bases from V and 6 bases from J; junction bases left unmatched: 4. The CDR3 extends over 16 amino acids. This CDR3 is CASSQDWDRGPGELFF. CDR3 bases: TGCGCCAGCAGCCAAGATTGGGACAGGGGTCCCGGGGAGCTGTTTTTT.

With respect to this clonotype: Just one base apart from a much larger clone, this may be a read error. J is TRBJ2-1 and V is TRBV7-3; 7 nucleotides align to TRBD1. CDR1 is SGHTA and CDR2 is FQGTGA in the germline V gene. The CDR3 is 17 amino acids. The CDR3, as DNA: TGTGCCAGCAGCCCAGGAAGGGGGCTAGGGGTGAACAATGAGCAGTCCTTC. Translated, it gives CASSPGRGLGVNNEQSF. Complete variable domain (other parts from reference TRBV7-3 and TRBJ2-1): GAGVSQTPSNKVTEKGKYVELRCDPISGHTALYWYRQSLGQGPEFLIYFQGTGAADDSGLPNDRFFAVRPEGSVSTLKIQRTERGDSAVYLCASSPGRGLGVNNEQSFGPGTRLTVL.

A word on this clonotype: A much larger clone differs by one base, so this may be a read error. The V call is TRBV12-3 or TRBV12-4, the J call TRBJ2-2; the D gene is possibly TRBD2 (6 bases). There are 15 residues in the CDR3. The CDR3, as DNA: TGTGCCACCAGGAAAGCGGGCACGAACACCGGGGGGCTGTTTTTT. Amino acids: CATRKAGTNTGGLFF.

This clonotype was seen a few times. The V gene is TRBV6-2 or TRBV6-3, the J gene TRBJ2-7; 9 bases are shared with TRBD2. The junction had 8 bases not matched to a gene; V was cut back by 4 bases and J by 4 bases. The CDR3 has 15 amino acids. The germline CDR1 and CDR2 sequences are MNHEY and SVGEGT. The CDR3: CASSFGTSPSYEQYF. The CDR3 nucleotides read TGTGCCAGCAGTTTCGGGACTAGCCCATCTTACGAGCAGTACTTC.

The table lists this clonotype with many counts. The gene calls are TRBV20-1 and TRBJ1-2; 8 bases map to TRBD1. This CDR3 has 11 amino acids. V dropped 8 bases and J dropped 8; count of bases not matched to a gene: 7. Germline CDR1 reads DFQATT; CDR2 reads SNEGSKA (reference sequence). The CDR3 protein is CSLRGRGGYTF. CDR3 nucleotide sequence: TGCAGTCTCAGGGGGCGCGGGGGCTACACCTTC.

At least ten counts were recorded for this clonotype. V gene TRBV11-2 combines with J gene TRBJ1-1; D not resolved. CDR3 length: 15 amino acids. Trimming took off 5 bases at V and 3 bases at J, with 16 bases between the two ends. Germline V lookup: CDR1 SGHAT, CDR2 FQNNGV. The CDR3 bases are TGTGCCAGCAGCGCTAACTTCAGAAGGGACACTGAAGCTTTCTTT. This gives the protein CASSANFRRDTEAFF.

This chain joins TRBV7-9 and TRBJ2-5; D perhaps matches TRBD2 (5 bases). The germline V gene has CDR1 SEHNR and CDR2 FQNEAQ (reference sequence). With 11 bases removed from V and 3 bases from J, the gap between germline ends came to 16 bases. The CDR3 spans 13 residues. CDR3 loop: CASGYHGEETQYF. The CDR3 DNA reads as TGTGCCTCTGGCTACCACGGGGAAGAGACCCAGTACTTC.

Ten or more counts support this clonotype. This chain connects TRBV29-1 to TRBJ2-2; D is unresolved. Germline-derived CDR1 and CDR2 are SQVTM and ANQGSEA. V lost 1 base and J 1 base, leaving 7 bases between the germline ends. CDR3 size: 14 residues. CDR3 protein: CSVEVHLNTGELFF. CDR3 sequence (DNA): TGCAGCGTTGAAGTACACCTGAACACCGGGGAGCTGTTTTTT.

The chain uses TRBV19 and TRBJ1-5; 8 bases align to TRBD1. J gave up 11 bases and V 1 base, and 22 bases lay outside the gene matches. The CDR3 is 19 residues long. Germline values: CDR1 LNHDA, CDR2 SQIVND (reference sequence). CDR3 in amino acids: CASSIGRLGGPGQGKAQHF. DNA of the CDR3: TGTGCCAGTAGTATAGGTAGGCTCGGCGGTCCCGGACAGGGTAAAGCCCAGCATTTT. Filled out from reference TRBV19 and TRBJ1-5, the complete variable domain reads DGGITQSPKYLFRKEGQNVTLSCEQNLNHDAMYWYRQDPGQGLRLIYYSQIVNDFQKGDIAEGYSVSREKKESFPLTVTSAQKNPTAFYLCASSIGRLGGPGQGKAQHFGDGTRLSIL.

This clonotype was observed many times. The rearrangement joins TRBV11-2 to TRBJ1-1, with 8 bases identical to TRBD1. The CDR3 extends over 15 amino acids. Germline V gives CDR1 SGHAT, CDR2 FQNNGV. Germline trimming cut 5 bases from V and 2 bases from J; bases unmatched to any gene: 7. CDR3 coding DNA: TGTGCCAGCAGCCCCCGACAGGGGCGAAACACTGAAGCTTTCTTT. This gives the protein CASSPRQGRNTEAFF.

This chain connects TRBV4-2 to TRBJ2-4; TRBD2 might be the D (7 bases). CDR1 is LGHNA, CDR2 YNFKEQ, per germline. The CDR3 has 18 residues. V lost 3 bases and J lost 5, with 23 bases in between. CDR3 residues: CASSHGGRGPRGENIQYF. The DNA of the CDR3 is TGTGCCAGCAGCCACGGGGGGCGAGGCCCTAGGGGGGAAAACATTCAGTACTTC.

This clonotype came up a few times. The rearrangement uses TRBV19 and TRBJ2-1, with TRBD2 matching over 8 bases. CDR1 LNHDA and CDR2 SQIVND come from the germline V gene (reference sequence). The CDR3 spans 20 residues. The V gene end was trimmed by 1 base and the J gene end by 5 bases; junction bases not matched to a gene: 19. For the CDR3, the DNA is TGTGCCAGTAGTATAGGCCTCCAGAGGTCTGCGGGAGGTTTTCACAATGAGCAGTTCTTC. This encodes CASSIGLQRSAGGFHNEQFF.

This clonotype has just a few counts. The V call is TRBV19, the J call TRBJ2-1; D uncertain. CDR3 length: 15 residues. V was shortened by 5 bases and J by 3 bases, with 14 bases between the two germline ends. In germline, CDR1 is LNHDA, CDR2 SQIVND (reference sequence). CDR3 nucleotide sequence: TGTGCCAGTAGTTTGGTTCGGCGGAGCTACAATGAGCAGTTCTTC. Amino acid sequence: CASSLVRRSYNEQFF. Using reference TRBV19 and TRBJ2-1 for the parts outside the CDR3, the full variable domain is DGGITQSPKYLFRKEGQNVTLSCEQNLNHDAMYWYRQDPGQGLRLIYYSQIVNDFQKGDIAEGYSVSREKKESFPLTVTSAQKNPTAFYLCASSLVRRSYNEQFFGPGTRLTVL.

There are a few counts of this clonotype. The CDR3 DNA reads TGTGCCACCAGTGATTTGGAAGCTAGCGGGAGTAGGGAGACCCAGTACTTC. It translates to CATSDLEASGSRETQYF. V and J are TRBV24-1 and TRBJ2-5; 10 bases agree with TRBD2. From germline, CDR1 is KGHDR and CDR2 SFDVKD. There are 17 residues in the CDR3. Germline trimming cut 0 bases from V and 5 bases from J; bases unmatched to any gene: 8.

V gene TRBV9 combines with J gene TRBJ2-2; a weak D match, TRBD1 (6 bases). CDR1 and CDR2 from the germline V gene are SGDLS and YYNGEE. CDR3 length: 15 amino acids. V was cut by 4 bases and J by 0 bases, with 10 bases left in between. CDR3 bases: TGTGCCAGCAGCCCGGGACACTCGAACACCGGGGAGCTGTTTTTT. Translated: CASSPGHSNTGELFF. Complete variable domain (other parts from reference TRBV9 and TRBJ2-2): DSGVTQTPKHLITATGQRVTLRCSPRSGDLSVYWYQQSLDQGLQFLIQYYNGEERAKGNILERFSAQQFPDLHSELNLSSLELGDSALYFCASSPGHSNTGELFFGEGSRLTVL.

The rearrangement joins TRBV28 to TRBJ1-2; 8 nucleotides align to TRBD1. CDR3 length equals 16 residues. Per germline, CDR1 MDHEN and CDR2 SYDVKM. Germline trimming cut 0 bases from V and 2 bases from J; bases unmatched to any gene: 5. The CDR3 protein is CASSLWDRESNYGYTF. CDR3 bases: TGTGCCAGCAGTTTATGGGACAGGGAGTCCAACTATGGCTACACCTTC.

This clonotype showed up many times. This chain links TRBV11-3 with TRBJ1-5; TRBD1 matches 9 bases. Trimming at V came to 5 bases and at J to 0 bases, leaving 29 bases not matched to a gene. The germline V gene has CDR1 SGHNT and CDR2 YENEEA. The CDR3 is 24 residues long. This CDR3 is CASSDRPQGQGKGRSAYSNQPQHF. Written as DNA, the CDR3 is TGTGCCAGCAGCGATCGTCCTCAGGGACAGGGCAAGGGCCGTAGCGCTTATAGCAATCAGCCCCAGCATTTT.

This clonotype came up many times. This chain uses TRBV7-2 with TRBJ1-1; D may be TRBD1 (6 bases). In germline, CDR1 is SGHTA, CDR2 FQGNSA. CDR3 length: 15 amino acids. The V end lost 6 bases, the J end lost 1 base, and 15 bases lay between the germline ends. The CDR3 DNA follows: TGTGCCAGCAGTTACCATCTCAGGGGGAACACTGAAGCTTTCTTT. As protein: CASSYHLRGNTEAFF.

The genes are TRBV4-1 and TRBJ1-1, with D maybe TRBD1 (5 bases). CDR1 is MGHRA and CDR2 is YSYEKL in the germline V gene. With 4 bases removed from V and 5 bases from J, the gap between germline ends came to 11 bases. This CDR3 contains 13 residues. CDR3 residues: CASSRLGATEAFF. CDR3 bases: TGCGCCAGCAGCCGATTAGGGGCGACTGAAGCTTTCTTT.

Many counts were recorded for this clonotype. V usage is TRBV2 and J usage is TRBJ1-6; the match to TRBD1 covers 7 bases. Germline CDR1 and CDR2: SNHLY and FYNNEI. J lost 7 bases, V lost 6 bases, and 6 bases had no gene match. The CDR3 loop spans 14 amino acids. CDR3 region: CASRLRGLNSPLHF. The CDR3 coding sequence is TGTGCCAGCAGGCTCAGGGGGTTAAATTCACCCCTCCACTTT.

This clonotype was counted ten times or more. V usage is TRBV20-1 and J usage is TRBJ1-5; the match to TRBD1 covers 8 bases. The CDR3 covers 13 residues. The V gene's germline CDR1 is DFQATT and CDR2 SNEGSKA (reference sequence). The ends lost 1 base at V and 6 bases at J; junction bases unmatched: 2. CDR3 nucleotides: TGCAGTGCTAGAGTACAGGGGGGTCAGCCCCAGCATTTT. Amino acids: CSARVQGGQPQHF.

This clonotype was observed at least ten times. The genes are TRBV29-1 and TRBJ1-2, with TRBD1 as a possible D gene (5 bases). V was trimmed by 2 bases and J by 5 bases, leaving 18 bases between them. The CDR3 is 15 residues long. The V gene's germline CDR1 is SQVTM and CDR2 ANQGSEA. CDR3 residues: CSVEIRQINSYGYTF. The CDR3 DNA reads TGCAGCGTTGAAATCCGACAGATAAATTCTTATGGCTACACCTTC.

The J gene is TRBJ2-7, the V gene TRBV4-1, with D unresolved. This CDR3 comprises 14 residues. V lost 3 bases, J lost 7 bases, and 16 bases lay in between. The germline V gene has CDR1 MGHRA and CDR2 YSYEKL. The DNA of the CDR3 is TGCGCCAGCAGCCACGTCGTCCCCGTCAAGGAGCAGTACTTC. This gives the protein CASSHVVPVKEQYF.

This clonotype was seen many times. The chain carries TRBV30 and TRBJ2-1; 7 bases fit TRBD2. CDR1 and CDR2 from the germline V gene are GTSNPN and SVGIG (reference sequence). Trimming cost V 0 bases and J 0 bases; bases outside gene matches: 8. This CDR3 has 17 residues. CDR3 nucleotides: TGTGCCTGGAGTGTACGGCCTAGCGGAAGCTCCTACAATGAGCAGTTCTTC. Translating gives CAWSVRPSGSSYNEQFF.